These T cell receptor beta chains were read from a single sample in a study of T cells in Graves' hyperthyroidism and ophthalmopathy. MiXCR was run by TCRdb on the multiplex PCR reads, yielding one entry per CDR3 protein. The sample consists of 600,000 to 650,000 distinct CDR3 sequences, 15% to 20% of them appearing once. The sequenced sample was blood. The receptors were sampled from a woman between 25 and 40 years old with Graves' hyperthyroidism. Both conserved end residues are part of each CDR3. The D gene is left open where the match is weak. Some rows have no size entry. The others give once, few or many, or a class for an expanded clone.

>many|TRBV6-5|.|TRBJ1-1
CASSYGGSLNTEAFF
TGTGCCAGCAGTTACGGTGGAAGTTTGAACACTGAAGCTTTCTTT
>many|TRBV7-3|TRBD2|TRBJ2-1
CASSASGTVPPYNEQFF
TGTGCCAGCAGCGCGAGCGGGACCGTGCCCCCATACAATGAGCAGTTCTTC
>.|TRBV18|.|TRBJ2-5
CASSPFGQSGETQYF
TGTGCCAGCTCACCATTCGGACAGTCGGGAGAGACCCAGTACTTC
>few|TRBV19|TRBD1|TRBJ2-5
CASSMGQGWETQYF
TGTGCCAGTAGTATGGGACAGGGATGGGAGACCCAGTACTTC
>few|TRBV3-1|.|TRBJ2-5
CASSQVWETDF
TGTGCCAGCAGCCAAGTCTGGGAAACCGACTTC
>.|TRBV6-9|.|TRBJ2-2
CASSYRDTGALFF
TGTGCCAGCAGTTACCGGGACACCGGGGCGCTGTTTTTT
>many|TRBV28|TRBD2|TRBJ2-7
CASSVIAGPYEQYF
TGTGCCAGCAGTGTCATAGCGGGTCCCTACGAGCAGTACTTC
>many|TRBV2|.|TRBJ2-1
CASMGKDPSSYNEQFF
TGTGCCAGCATGGGGAAGGACCCGAGCTCCTACAATGAGCAGTTCTTC
>many|TRBV2|TRBD1|TRBJ2-5
CASKGTGVQETQYF
TGTGCCAGCAAGGGGACAGGGGTCCAAGAGACCCAGTACTTC
>few|TRBV12-3/TRBV12-4|.|TRBJ1-1
CASTTPGTEAFF
TGTGCCAGCACTACCCCGGGGACTGAAGCTTTCTTT
>many|TRBV18|.|TRBJ1-1
CASSPAGQMNTEAFF
TGTGCCAGCTCACCGGCCGGTCAGATGAACACTGAAGCTTTCTTT
>many|TRBV5-1|.|TRBJ2-3
CASSSGQGAGRTTDTQYF
TGCGCCAGCAGCTCAGGACAGGGAGCGGGGAGGACCACAGATACGCAGTATTTT
>many|TRBV28|.|TRBJ2-7
CASSFPGTLGYEQYF
TGTGCCAGCAGTTTCCCCGGGACCCTAGGGTACGAGCAGTACTTC
>few|TRBV20-1|TRBD2|TRBJ2-1
CSARKSGRVLYNEQFF
TGCAGTGCTAGAAAAAGCGGGAGGGTCCTATACAATGAGCAGTTCTTC
>many|TRBV20-1|TRBD1|TRBJ2-7
CSARTGWAFEQYF
TGCAGTGCTAGGACAGGGTGGGCCTTCGAGCAGTACTTC
>many|TRBV5-1|.|TRBJ2-3
CASSTGTASTDTQYF
TGCGCCAGCAGCACCGGGACTGCTAGCACAGATACGCAGTATTTT
>few|TRBV10-3|.|TRBJ2-7
CAISGDTGHFNEQYF
TGTGCCATCAGTGGAGATACAGGGCATTTCAACGAGCAGTACTTC
>many|TRBV7-3|.|TRBJ2-1
CASSPVAGEQFF
TGTGCCAGCAGCCCTGTGGCGGGTGAGCAGTTCTTC